This TCR beta chain was observed in a study of T cell repertoires in cytomegalovirus infection. For the study at large: The study used recently identified HLA-C-restricted and well-studied HLA-B-restricted CMV epitopes.

Germline CDR1 is SGHTA and CDR2 is FQGTGA. The CDR3 has 15 residues. Germline trimming cut 5 bases from V and 7 bases from J; bases unmatched to any gene: 9. TCRdb analysed the reads with MiXCR anew, one entry per CDR3 protein. The table includes about 220,000 distinct CDR3 sequences, approximately 40% detected once. This clonotype turned up a few times. What it recognizes is unknown. The TCR was taken from a human donor in good health (CMV status not recorded). Some clones in this sample may be carry-over from other donors' samples. Here the sequenced sample was CD8+ T cells from cultured PBMCs, taken from culture after CMV antigen stimulation. V usage is TRBV7-3 and J usage is TRBJ2-2, with 8 bases fitting TRBD2. The CDR3 loop is CASSTPGLGDGELFF. The CDR3 DNA follows: TGTGCCAGCAGCACCCCGGGACTAGGAGACGGGGAGCTGTTTTTT.